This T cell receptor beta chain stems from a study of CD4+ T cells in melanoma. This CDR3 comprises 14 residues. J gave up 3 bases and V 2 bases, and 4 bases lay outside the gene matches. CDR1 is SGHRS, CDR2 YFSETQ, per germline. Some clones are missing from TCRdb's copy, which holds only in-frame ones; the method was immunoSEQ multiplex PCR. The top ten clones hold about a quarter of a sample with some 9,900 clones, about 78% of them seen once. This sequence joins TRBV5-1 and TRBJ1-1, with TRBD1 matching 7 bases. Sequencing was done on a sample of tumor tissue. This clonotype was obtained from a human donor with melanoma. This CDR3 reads CASSFRQGDTEAFF. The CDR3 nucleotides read TGCGCCAGCAGCTTCAGGCAGGGGGACACTGAAGCTTTCTTT.